These 17 T cell receptor beta chains were sequenced from one sample in a study of metastatic and nonmetastatic thyroid tumors. There were no patients who had received any treatment before thyroid surgery. MiXCR was used by TCRdb to re-call the PCR reads. The table shows about 24,000 clones, with approximately 20% occurring only once. The sequencing input was blood. The receptors come from a female donor with papillary thyroid cancer or a benign thyroid nodule (not recorded which). Some clones in this sample may be carry-over from other donors' samples.

This sequence joins TRBV7-2 and TRBJ2-1; TRBD1 or TRBD2 may be the D gene (8 bases each). Germline CDR1 SGHTA, CDR2 FQGNSA. Trimming stripped 3 bases from V and 12 bases from J, with 15 bases between. The CDR3 is 13 residues long. CDR3 nucleotide sequence: TGTGCCAGCAGCTTGAATAGCGGGACAGGGCAGTTCTTC. This codes for CASSLNSGTGQFF.

The rearrangement joins TRBV5-1 to TRBJ2-3, with 9 bases lining up with TRBD2. This CDR3 contains 18 residues. The V segment lost 1 base and the J segment 3 bases; nucleotides outside the gene matches: 12. Germline V CDR1 and CDR2: SGHRS, YFSETQ. CDR3 nucleotide sequence: TGCGCCAGCAGCTTGAGGGGTCTAGCGGGAAGGGATACAGATACGCAGTATTTT. It encodes CASSLRGLAGRDTDTQYF. Drawing the rest from reference TRBV5-1 and TRBJ2-3, the complete variable domain is KAGVTQTPRYLIKTRGQQVTLSCSPISGHRSVSWYQQTPGQGLQFLFEYFSETQRNKGNFPGRFSGRQFSNSRSEMNVSTLELGDSALYLCASSLRGLAGRDTDTQYFGPGTRLTVL.

To note about this clone: The junction differs from germline at one of its ends, possibly a read error. V is TRBV24-1 and J is TRBJ1-2; D call uncertain. This CDR3 spans 14 amino acids. Germline V gene sequence: CDR1 KGHDR, CDR2 SFDVKD. The CDR3: CATSDLGISYGYNF. The CDR3 DNA sequence: TGTGCCACCAGTGATTTGGGGATAAGCTATGGCTACAACTTC.

V gene TRBV20-1 combines with J gene TRBJ2-3, with no clear D. The CDR3 is 11 amino acids. V dropped 3 bases and J dropped 4 bases, with 5 bases sitting between them. CDR1 is DFQATT and CDR2 is SNEGSKA in the germline V gene (reference sequence). Written as DNA, the CDR3 is TGCAGTGCTAGTAGGTCAGATACGCAGTATTTT. Its protein product is CSASRSDTQYF.

This clone has a count of ten or more. The chain links TRBV19 to TRBJ2-4; TRBD2 matches 8 bases. This CDR3 contains 12 residues. The J segment lost 12 bases and the V segment lost 5 bases, leaving 6 bases of the junction unmatched. The germline CDR1 and CDR2 sequences are LNHDA and SQIVND (reference sequence). DNA for the CDR3: TGTGCCAGTAGTCTCACTAGCGGTCCTCAGTACTTC. The encoded protein is CASSLTSGPQYF.

This clone occurred many times. The same CDR3 is also encoded by other DNA sequences in this sample. The chain has TRBV20-1 and TRBJ2-1, with TRBD2 matching over 7 bases. The trim removed 0 bases at V and 7 bases at J, leaving 12 bases unmatched. This CDR3 is 16 amino acids long. Germline V gene sequence: CDR1 DFQATT, CDR2 SNEGSKA (reference sequence). The CDR3 sequence is CSARDQGGSRLNEQFF. The DNA for the CDR3 is TGCAGTGCTAGAGACCAGGGAGGGTCGAGGCTGAATGAGCAGTTCTTC.

Comments on this clone: An end of the junction differs from the germline gene, which may be a read error. The V and J genes are TRBV6-1 and TRBJ1-1; 10 bases align to TRBD1. There are 14 residues in the CDR3. Germline V gene sequence: CDR1 MNHNS, CDR2 SASEGT. The CDR3 sequence: CASTDRGPNTEALF. CDR3 nucleotides: TGTGCCAGCACTGACAGGGGGCCGAACACTGAAGCTTTGTTT.

This clone is labeled as medium-sized. The V and J genes are TRBV28 and TRBJ2-7, with TRBD2 matching over 11 bases. The CDR3 covers 16 residues. With V trimmed by 7 bases and J by 2 bases, 10 bases remained unmatched. Looked up from germline, CDR1 is MDHEN and CDR2 is SYDVKM. The CDR3 DNA follows: TGTGCCAGCATAACATATGGACTAGCGGGCGCCTACGAGCAGTACTTC. Its translation is CASITYGLAGAYEQYF.

This clone was counted ten times or more. The chain has TRBV7-8 and TRBJ2-2; D is unclear. V was shortened by 1 base and J by 7 bases, with 7 bases between the two germline ends. CDR1 and CDR2 from the germline V gene are SGHVS and FQNEAQ. CDR3 length equals 13 residues. In DNA form, the CDR3 reads TGTGCCAGCAGCTTAGTGGCGGACGGGGAGCTGTTTTTT. Amino acids: CASSLVADGELFF.

This clone turned up a few times. J is TRBJ2-7 and V is TRBV6-2 or TRBV6-3, with a possible D match to TRBD1 (5 bases). This CDR3 region has 16 residues. Germline CDR1 reads MNHEY; CDR2 reads SVGEGT. V gave up 4 bases and J gave up 4 bases, with 20 bases separating them. The CDR3 reads CASSSPGASNKYEQYF. The DNA for the CDR3 is TGTGCCAGCAGTTCTCCTGGGGCCTCTAATAAATACGAGCAGTACTTC.

This clone was seen a few times. The junction differs from germline at one of its ends, possibly a read error. The chain links TRBV28 to TRBJ2-1; TRBD1 matches 7 bases. Germline CDR1 is MDHEN and CDR2 is SYDVKM. The CDR3 covers 14 residues. For the CDR3, the DNA is TGTGCCAGCAGTGCGGTACAGGGGCGAAATGAGCAGTTTTTC. Its protein product is CASSAVQGRNEQFF.

V gene TRBV30 combines with J gene TRBJ1-5, with 7 positions matching TRBD1. J gave up 0 bases and V 5 bases, and 7 bases lay outside the gene matches. Germline CDR1 and CDR2: GTSNPN and SVGIG (reference sequence). CDR3 length: 15 residues. The CDR3 sequence is CAWGQEGGSNQPQHF. In nucleotides, the CDR3 is TGTGCCTGGGGACAGGAAGGGGGTAGCAATCAGCCCCAGCATTTT.

This clone was counted at least ten times. The chain links TRBV20-1 to TRBJ1-2, with D hard to call. This CDR3 spans 11 amino acids. The germline V gene has CDR1 DFQATT and CDR2 SNEGSKA (reference sequence). The CDR3 nucleotides read TGCAGACCGGACGGAGGCTATGGCTACACCTTC. This translates into CRPDGGYGYTF.

This clone has more than one count but fewer than ten. V is TRBV10-3 and J is TRBJ2-3; TRBD2 matches at 15 bases. Germline V gene lookup returns CDR1 ENHRY and CDR2 SYGVKD. This CDR3 has 16 residues. With V trimmed by 4 bases and J by 1 base, 0 bases remained unmatched. The CDR3 region is CAISGTSGRGTDTQYF. The CDR3 coding sequence is TGTGCCATCAGTGGGACTAGCGGGAGGGGCACAGATACGCAGTATTTT.

This clone was seen repeatedly, ten times or more. The J gene is TRBJ2-5, the V gene TRBV11-2; D gene unclear. Per the germline V gene, CDR1 is SGHAT and CDR2 is FQNNGV. Between the trimmed V and J ends, which lost 1 base and 4 bases, there was a span of 13 bases. CDR3 length: 15 residues. The CDR3 DNA follows: TGTGCCAGCAGCTTAGGTACTCCACCAGCAGAGACCCAGTACTTC. It translates to CASSLGTPPAETQYF.

V gene TRBV18 combines with J gene TRBJ2-7; unclear D gene. CDR3 length: 15 amino acids. V was clipped by 6 bases and J by 3 bases, with 18 bases between them. CDR1 is KGHSH, CDR2 LQKENI, per germline. DNA of the CDR3: TGTGCCAGCTCCCCGACAATGGGTTGGGGCTACGAGCAGTACTTC. Translation gives CASSPTMGWGYEQYF.

This clone was recorded many times. This sequence joins TRBV7-6 and TRBJ2-3; TRBD2 matches at 15 bases. Germline V gene lookup returns CDR1 SGHVS and CDR2 FNYEAQ. The V segment lost 6 bases and the J segment 2 bases; nucleotides outside the gene matches: 12. This CDR3 spans 19 amino acids. CDR3 DNA: TGTGCCAGCAGTAGAGCGCCGGGACTAGCGGGGGGAGTCACAGATACGCAGTATTTT. Its translation: CASSRAPGLAGGVTDTQYF.